The rows below give T cell receptor beta chains drawn from one sample of a study of blood T cell repertoires in COVID-19. Profiling relied on immunoSEQ multiplex PCR, and the TCRdb table lists in-frame clones only, not all of them. The sample lists about 200,000 clones, over 80% occurring once. The sample comprised PBMCs or T cells enriched from blood (not recorded which). Receptor source: a woman aged 25 to 39 who had been exposed to COVID-19. Both conserved end residues are part of each CDR3. A D gene is named only where the DNA matches it firmly. The size field is filled for only some rows; it gives once, few, many or a size class.

D gene	J gene	V gene	clone size	CDR3 DNA	CDR3 protein
NA	TRBJ1-2	TRBV20-1	NA	TGCAGTGCTAGAGATGTACTTAGCTACACCTTC	CSARDVLSYTF
NA	TRBJ1-2	TRBV12-3/TRBV12-4	NA	TGTGCCAGCAGTCCTAATAACTATGGCTACACCTTC	CASSPNNYGYTF
NA	TRBJ2-7	TRBV7-2	NA	TGTGCCAGCAGCTTAGCACATTACGAGCAGTACTTC	CASSLAHYEQYF
NA	TRBJ2-3	TRBV6-5	NA	TGTGCCAGCAGTTACAGGGAGACAGATACGCAGTATTTT	CASSYRETDTQYF
TRBD2	TRBJ2-7	TRBV7-9	NA	TGTGCCAGCAGCCGCGGCCCGGGACGACCGGGACTAGTTCCTCACGAGCAGTACTTC	CASSRGPGRPGLVPHEQYF
NA	TRBJ1-3	TRBV9	NA	TGTGCCAGCAGCGTAGCAGGGCTCCTCGGCAACACCATATATTTT	CASSVAGLLGNTIYF
TRBD1	TRBJ1-6	TRBV7-3	NA	TGTGCCAGCAGCTTTGCCCCTCCGGGACAGATAAATTCACCCCTCCACTTT	CASSFAPPGQINSPLHF
TRBD1	TRBJ2-2	TRBV7-6	NA	TGTGCCAGCAGCTTTCCCGGGACAGGGTCCCCGAACACCGGGGAGCTGTTTTTT	CASSFPGTGSPNTGELFF
NA	TRBJ2-3	TRBV5-1	once	TGCGCCAGCAGCTTCGGAGGAGGGCCGAGCACAGATACGCAGTATTTT	CASSFGGGPSTDTQYF
TRBD1	TRBJ1-2	TRBV2	NA	TGTGCCAGGACAGGGTTTTTCTATGGCTACACCTTC	CARTGFFYGYTF
NA	TRBJ1-6	TRBV9	NA	TGTGCCAGCAGCCTGGGGAGCCCGAGCTCCTATAATTCACCCCTCCACTTT	CASSLGSPSSYNSPLHF
NA	TRBJ1-2	TRBV20-1	NA	TGCAGTGCTAGTCCGGGAACCAACTATGGCTACACCTTC	CSASPGTNYGYTF
TRBD2	TRBJ2-5	TRBV5-6	NA	TGTGCCAGCACGAATGGACTAGCGGGGGCCAACCGGGAGACCCAGTACTTC	CASTNGLAGANRETQYF
NA	TRBJ2-7	TRBV27	NA	TGTGCCAGCAGTTTGAACAGCTTTTACGAGCAGTACTTC	CASSLNSFYEQYF
TRBD2	TRBJ2-5	TRBV10-1	once	TGCGCCAGCAGTGAGGGGGTGGGGGGACTAGCGAGGGAGACCCAGTACTTC	CASSEGVGGLARETQYF
TRBD1	TRBJ1-5	TRBV4-1	NA	TGCGCCAGCAGCCCAACAGGGGGCGGATATCAGCCCCAGCATTTT	CASSPTGGGYQPQHF
TRBD1	TRBJ1-5	TRBV2	NA	TGTGCCAGCAGTAAACAGGGGGATGGCAATCAGCCCCAGCATTTT	CASSKQGDGNQPQHF
TRBD1	TRBJ1-2	TRBV6-5	NA	TGTGCCAGCACCCTGACAGGGGGTTTAGATGGCTACACCTTC	CASTLTGGLDGYTF
NA	TRBJ2-3	TRBV5-1	NA	TGCGCCAGCAGCTTAGCGGCCACCCGCACAGATACGCAGTATTTT	CASSLAATRTDTQYF
TRBD1	TRBJ1-2	TRBV2	NA	TGTGCCAGCAGTGCTGACAGGGCTGGTGGCTACACCTTC	CASSADRAGGYTF
TRBD1	TRBJ1-6	TRBV27	NA	TGTGCCAGCAGTTTCGGGACAGGGGGTAATTCACCCCTCCACTTT	CASSFGTGGNSPLHF
TRBD1	TRBJ2-5	TRBV4-1	NA	TGCGCCAGCAGCCGCGACAGGGCCCCAGAGACCCAGTACTTC	CASSRDRAPETQYF
NA	TRBJ1-1	TRBV30	NA	TGTGCCTGGCCTCATCGGACGGACATGAACACTGAAGCTTTCTTT	CAWPHRTDMNTEAFF
NA	TRBJ1-4	TRBV2	NA	TGTGCCAGCAGTGAACTCCGACTGTCAACTAATGAAAAACTGTTTTTT	CASSELRLSTNEKLFF
NA	TRBJ2-3	TRBV5-1	NA	TGCGCCAGCAGCCCTGGGGTGTCGGGAGAGGCAGATACGCAGTATTTT	CASSPGVSGEADTQYF
TRBD1	TRBJ1-6	TRBV5-4	NA	TGTGCCAGCAGCGGTTCCGGGACAGCCATATCCTCCTATAATTCACCCCTCCACTTT	CASSGSGTAISSYNSPLHF
NA	TRBJ2-3	TRBV4-3	NA	TGCGCCAGCAGCCAAGAAAGTGGCGGGGAAAGCACAGATACGCAGTATTTT	CASSQESGGESTDTQYF
TRBD1	TRBJ1-1	TRBV29-1	NA	TGCAGCGCGACAGGGGCCCTAAAATCGAACACTGAAGCTTTCTTT	CSATGALKSNTEAFF
TRBD1	TRBJ1-1	TRBV11-2	NA	TGTGCCAGCAGCCCTAGACAGGGGATGAACACTGAAGCTTTCTTT	CASSPRQGMNTEAFF
NA	TRBJ1-5	TRBV4-1	NA	TGCGCCAGCAGCCAATTTTCCAGGAATCTCGGCAATCAGCCCCAGCATTTT	CASSQFSRNLGNQPQHF
NA	TRBJ1-1	TRBV4-1	once	TGCGCCAGCAGCCAAGATCCCTCGGTGAACACTGAAGCTTTCTTT	CASSQDPSVNTEAFF
NA	TRBJ1-3	TRBV7-2	once	TGTGCCAGCAGCTTATTCACAGGCGATAGTGGAAACACCATATATTTT	CASSLFTGDSGNTIYF
NA	TRBJ1-1	TRBV7-2	NA	TGTGCCAGCAGCTTCCTGACGGAGTCTAGGGAGAGTTTCTTT	CASSFLTESRESFF
NA	TRBJ2-2	TRBV2	NA	TGTGCCAGCAGTGAATTTCGGCAGGGGTCCTCCGGGGAGCTGTTTTTT	CASSEFRQGSSGELFF
NA	TRBJ1-2	TRBV25-1	NA	TGTGCCAGCAGTGACCTACAGGGTTGGGGCTATGGCTACACCTTC	CASSDLQGWGYGYTF
TRBD2	TRBJ2-7	TRBV29-1	once	TGCAGCGTTGCGCGGGGGGCCTCCTACGAGCAGTACTTC	CSVARGASYEQYF
NA	TRBJ1-5	TRBV5-6	NA	TGTGCCAGCAGATTGACAGGCCAGAATCAGCCCCAGCATTTT	CASRLTGQNQPQHF
TRBD1	TRBJ1-1	TRBV7-9	NA	TGTGCCAGCAGCTTATTAGGGGGCGGCATTCTATCCAAAGCTTTCTTT	CASSLLGGGILSKAFF
TRBD1	TRBJ2-1	TRBV18	NA	TGTGCCAGCTCACGTGTGACAGGGATCGATGAGCAGTTCTTC	CASSRVTGIDEQFF
NA	TRBJ2-1	TRBV10-2	NA	TGCGCCAGCAGTGAGTCGTGGGGGGGCTACTACAATGAGCAGTTCTTC	CASSESWGGYYNEQFF
TRBD1	TRBJ1-5	TRBV7-6	NA	TGTGCCAGCAGCCCCGCCGTCGGGGACAGTTATAGCAATCAGCCCCAGCATTTT	CASSPAVGDSYSNQPQHF
NA	TRBJ1-5	TRBV21-1	NA	TGTGCCAGCAAGTTCGGGACAGGGCTCTTTTTCAATCAGCCCCAGCATTTT	CASKFGTGLFFNQPQHF
NA	TRBJ1-1	TRBV18	NA	TGTGCCAGCTCACCAACCCTAAACACTGAAGCTTTCTTT	CASSPTLNTEAFF
TRBD1	TRBJ2-1	TRBV7-2	NA	TGTGCCAGCAGCTTAGGGGACAGGGGAATCCTGGAAGAGCAGTTCTTC	CASSLGDRGILEEQFF
NA	TRBJ1-1	TRBV7-9	few	TGTGCCAGCGGGTCCGGTGGGCAGGAAGCTTTCTTT	CASGSGGQEAFF
NA	TRBJ1-1	TRBV11-2	NA	TGTGCCAGCAGCTTAGAGGGGGGGACTGAAGCTTTCTTT	CASSLEGGTEAFF
NA	TRBJ2-3	TRBV2	once	TGTGCCAGCAGTGCGGTAAGAGGAAATACGCAGTATTTT	CASSAVRGNTQYF
TRBD1	TRBJ1-4	TRBV19	NA	TGTGCCAGTAGTAACCCCCGGGACAGGGGTGAAAAACTGTTTTTT	CASSNPRDRGEKLFF
TRBD1	TRBJ1-5	TRBV29-1	NA	TGCAGCGTTGAAATGACAGGGGGTCAGCCCCAGCATTTT	CSVEMTGGQPQHF
TRBD2	TRBJ2-1	TRBV7-3	NA	TGTGCCAGCAGGCGGACTAGCGGTTCCAATGAGCAGTTCTTC	CASRRTSGSNEQFF
TRBD1	TRBJ2-7	TRBV3-1/TRBV3-2	NA	TGTGCCAGCAGCCAAGACACGACAGGGGCCTACGAGCAGTACTTC	CASSQDTTGAYEQYF
NA	TRBJ1-1	TRBV10-3	NA	TGTGCCATCGCGGACAGCTTGAACACTGAAGCTTTCTTT	CAIADSLNTEAFF
TRBD2	TRBJ2-3	TRBV30	NA	TGTGCCTGGAGTCCGGGCGGGGGGGGAAAAACAGATACGCAGTATTTT	CAWSPGGGGKTDTQYF
TRBD1	TRBJ2-7	TRBV11-2	once	TGTGCCAGCAGCTTAGTATCCGGGACAGGGCCCTACGAGCAGTACTTC	CASSLVSGTGPYEQYF